This TCR beta chain was retrieved from a study of technical replicates of blood from a handful of donors. This CDR3 contains 15 residues. V was pared by 5 bases and J by 4 bases, with 9 bases of the junction left unmatched. The germline V gene encodes CDR1 LNHDA and CDR2 SQIVND (reference sequence). Produced via immunoSEQ multiplex PCR; TCRdb's table is partial and in-frame only. This sample carries about 78,000 clones, more than 85% of them seen once, and the ten largest clones take 0.41%. The receptor comes from a human donor in good health. The source material was T cells isolated from PBMCs. V and J are TRBV19 and TRBJ2-5; 8 nucleotides line up with TRBD2. CDR3 amino acids: CASSHPGLGIETQYF. The CDR3 region has the DNA TGTGCCAGTAGTCACCCGGGACTAGGAATAGAGACCCAGTACTTC.